This TCR beta chain originates from a study of T-cell reconstitution after alpha-beta-depleted transplantation in children. This sample's TCRbeta library carried unique molecular identifier barcodes. Each CDR3 protein is one row after TCRdb ran MiXCR on the PCR reads. The table has hundreds of thousands of distinct CDR3 sequences, under 15% seen once. The CDR3 runs to 13 residues. Germline CDR1 is MNHEY and CDR2 is SMNVEV (reference sequence). Trimming pared 7 bases from V and 5 bases from J, leaving 15 bases between. A few counts support this clonotype. This chain connects TRBV27 to TRBJ2-7, with D possibly being TRBD1 (5 bases). The source of this sequence is a human donor who donated a stem cell graft to a child with combined immunodeficiency. The source was PBMCs from the stem cell graft donor, collected from the stem cell graft. The CDR3 nucleotides are TGTGCCAGCACCCCGACCCAGGGCGACGAGCAGTACTTC. Translated, it gives CASTPTQGDEQYF.